The 11 T cell receptor beta chains listed next were all sequenced from one sample in a study of CD8+CD57+ T cells in acquired aplastic anemia. Selection for sequencing was limited to patients who had shown CD8+CD57+ cell expansion by flow cytometry. Genomic DNA, the template, was used for profiling of the TCR beta VDJ and CDR3. TCRdb analysed the reads with MiXCR anew, one entry per CDR3 protein. The sample shows around 500,000 distinct CDR3 sequences, around 30% of them seen only once. The sequenced sample consisted of sorted CD4+, CD8+, or CD8+CD57+ T cells (not recorded which) from PBMCs. These receptors came from a human donor with aplastic anemia.

This clonotype has more than one count but fewer than ten. This rearrangement joins TRBV6-1 to TRBJ1-6, with a weak D call TRBD1 (5 bases). Trimming left V 2 bases short and J 8 bases short, with 19 bases between. The CDR3 is 17 amino acids. Germline assignment: CDR1 MNHNS and CDR2 SASEGT. CDR3 in amino acids: CASSEPRIGLGHSPLHF. The DNA of the CDR3 is TGTGCCAGCAGTGAACCCCGAATCGGGTTGGGGCATTCACCCCTCCACTTT.

This clonotype was seen ten or more times. The rearrangement links TRBV19 to TRBJ2-7; 14 nucleotides line up with TRBD2. J gave up 2 bases and V 3 bases, and 6 bases lay outside the gene matches. This CDR3 contains 17 residues. From germline, CDR1 is LNHDA and CDR2 SQIVND (reference sequence). The CDR3 is CASSIAGLAGGTYEQYF. For the CDR3, the DNA is TGTGCCAGTAGTATCGCTGGACTAGCGGGGGGTACCTACGAGCAGTACTTC.

Comments on this clonotype: Just one base apart from a much larger clone, this may be a read error. The rearrangement joins TRBV2 to TRBJ1-2, with 7 bases aligning to TRBD1. The CDR3 is made up of 14 amino acids. Trimming took 7 bases from V and 8 from J; bases not matched to a gene: 13. Germline values: CDR1 SNHLY, CDR2 FYNNEI. The CDR3 spells CASNTETGSGGYTF. The CDR3, as DNA: TGTGCCAGCAATACCGAGACAGGGTCGGGAGGCTACACCTTC.

This clonotype was counted at least ten times. This chain connects TRBV9 to TRBJ1-1; TRBD1 might be the D (5 bases). The V end lost 3 bases, the J end lost 0 bases, and 9 bases lay between the germline ends. Germline CDR1 reads SGDLS; CDR2 reads YYNGEE. The CDR3 runs 14 residues. CDR3 nucleotide sequence: TGTGCCAGCAGCGGGGGACGGTTGAACACTGAAGCTTTCTTT. It specifies CASSGGRLNTEAFF.

The chain couples TRBV20-1 to TRBJ2-5; 8 bases agree with TRBD2. Germline V gene lookup returns CDR1 DFQATT and CDR2 SNEGSKA (reference sequence). V lost 2 bases and J lost 5; bases outside the gene matches: 10. This CDR3 has 15 residues. The CDR3 protein is CSARYSGRSSETQYF. In DNA form, the CDR3 reads TGCAGTGCTAGATACAGCGGGAGATCGTCGGAGACCCAGTACTTC.

At least ten counts were recorded for this clonotype. The rearrangement joins TRBV25-1 to TRBJ1-2; D gene uncertain. This CDR3 is built from 12 residues. Trimming took off 8 bases at V and 8 bases at J, with 15 bases between the two ends. Germline-derived CDR1 and CDR2 are MGHDK and SYGVNS. DNA of the CDR3: TGTGCCAGCCATCGGGGAGCGGGGGGCTACACCTTC. Amino acids: CASHRGAGGYTF.

This clonotype was seen repeatedly, ten times or more. This chain links TRBV20-1 with TRBJ2-7; 7 bases fit TRBD1. CDR1 DFQATT and CDR2 SNEGSKA come from the germline V gene (reference sequence). Trimming removed 5 bases from V and 6 bases from J; junction bases left unmatched: 4. This CDR3 has 11 amino acids. DNA for the CDR3: TGCAGTGCTGACAGGGTCGGCGAGCAGTACTTC. It is translated as CSADRVGEQYF.

As for this clonotype: The junction does not match germline at one end; this may be a read error. The chain carries TRBV15 and TRBJ1-5; 10 positions match TRBD1. Germline loops: CDR1 LNHNV, CDR2 YYDKDF (reference sequence). The CDR3 is 15 amino acids. The CDR3 loop is CATSKTGGGNQPRHF. The CDR3 coding sequence is TGTGCCACCAGCAAGACAGGGGGCGGCAATCAGCCCCGGCATTTT.

V and J are TRBV4-3 and TRBJ2-7; D is ambiguous. The CDR3 is made up of 14 amino acids. In germline, CDR1 is LGHNA, CDR2 YSLEER. V lost 0 bases to trimming and J lost 9 bases, with 15 bases between them. CDR3 sequence (DNA): TGCGCCAGCAGCCAAGATCAGGCCAAGGGCGCGCAGTACTTC. It translates to CASSQDQAKGAQYF.

A word on this clonotype: This sequence may be a read error, since a much larger clone differs from it by one base. The rearrangement uses TRBV19 and TRBJ1-2; maybe TRBD1 (6 bases). Trimming took 7 bases from V and 4 from J, leaving 16 bases between them. The CDR3 contains 14 residues. CDR1 and CDR2 from the germline V gene are LNHDA and SQIVND (reference sequence). The CDR3 is CASTPSAGVYGYTF. In DNA, the CDR3 is TGTGCCAGTACCCCATCGGCAGGGGTCTATGGCTACACCTTC.

This chain joins TRBV29-1 and TRBJ2-7; D gene unclear. The V and J ends lost 7 bases and 3 bases respectively, with 13 bases between them. Germline V gene lookup returns CDR1 SQVTM and CDR2 ANQGSEA. There are 12 residues in the CDR3. The CDR3 coding sequence is TGCAGCGCCACGACACGCCACTACGAGCAGTACTTC. It encodes CSATTRHYEQYF.